The T cell receptor beta chain under discussion was sequenced for a study of cytomegalovirus exposure and HLA in healthy donors listed by TCRdb under 2017. Concerning the study at large: An earlier analysis of several hundred of the donors reported about 300 Gb of sequence data and 95 million to 130 million unique TCR beta sequences obtained from approximately 180 million T cells. Roughly 300 gigabases of sequencing data and around 85 million unique TCR sequences made up an early release that covered roughly 670 HLA-typed donors. Of the 350 to 450 genotyped donors, approximately 80% fell in the genetic ancestry cluster associated with self-reported Caucasian donors. The study was designed to test whether signatures of past pathogen exposure could be identified by cataloging public T cell receptors. Using immunosequencing, the study profiled T cell repertoires from 666 subjects and related those repertoires to cytomegalovirus serostatus. Besides the first cohort of about 730 subjects, a separate validation cohort made up of 120 different subjects was used. To predict cytomegalovirus infection status, the study brought together high-throughput TCR immunosequencing, statistical association of individual TCRs with disease status, and machine learning. In a later analysis, previously published TCR beta repertoires from 666 donors were re-analyzed and high-resolution HLA genotyping was added so that TCR occurrence patterns could be studied. Rather than using new phenotypic data, the later analysis identified candidate immune exposures from TCR beta sequences and from how often those sequences occurred across donors. To decide whether each TCR beta V gene segment behaved as functional or pseudogenic, an earlier analysis of nearly 600 of the donors relied on high-throughput TCR beta sequencing. Donor age, sex, ethnicity and CMV serostatus were compiled alongside the repertoire data. In a later genetic analysis, genome-wide SNP genotypes for about 55% of the roughly 700 donors were used, and that subset was treated as a discovery cohort. Every discovery cohort repertoire had been produced on one sequencing platform. Both class I and class II loci were covered by HLA typing, at four-digit resolution. Typing coverage differed by locus: A, B, C, DRB1 and DQB1 were typed in roughly 620-640 donors, DQA1 in 522, DPA1 in over 600, and DPB1 in roughly 450. A handful of DR-DQ haplotypes were treated as single units for association and clustering because of strong linkage in the cohort. Among some 410 genotyped donors of the cohort, an average of approximately 240,000 unique TCR beta nucleotide sequences were sequenced per donor, around 18% of them non-productive.

Library generation was performed with the immunoSEQ multiplex PCR assay. For the multiplex PCR, a mixture combining 60 forward primers for TCR Vbeta segments and 13 reverse primers for TCR Jbeta segments was used. Amplification of the CDR3 region of rearranged TCR beta genes was performed with a multiplex PCR assay on genomic DNA. Amplified TCR beta libraries were sequenced as 87-base-pair reads on the Illumina HiSeq System. The authors' pipeline ran thus. A later analysis counted approximately 84 million unique TCR beta chains across the 650 to 700 repertoires, and 9 million to 14 million of these chains were shared by at least two donors. Raw reads were error-corrected and collapsed into unique sequences by a nearest-neighbor algorithm in which closely related sequences were merged to remove PCR and sequencing errors. To assign V, D and J gene segments, CDR3 sequences were aligned to IMGT reference sequences. For a sequence to be retained, a match of at least six nucleotides to both a V gene segment and a J gene segment was required. Rearrangements were classified as productive when the CDR3 lacked stop codons and remained in frame with V and J, and all other rearrangements were classified as non-productive. CDR3 was defined by IMGT convention, running from the second conserved V-encoded cysteine to the conserved J-encoded phenylalanine. The earlier analysis of around 640 of the donors excluded sequences that lacked an unambiguous match to a single V gene segment. An earlier analysis of a few hundred of the donors classified V segments as functional when productive rearrangements were above 56.7% and as segregating when the standard deviation between donors was above 5%. To diagnose cytomegalovirus status from the catalog of TCR beta chain sequences, a statistical classification framework was built. A later analysis assigned V and J genes by comparing TCR nucleotide sequences with IMGT/GENE-DB human TR gene sequences. In a later analysis, CDR3 sequences and most-parsimonious VDJ recombination scenarios were assigned using the TCRdist pipeline. A later analysis defined each TCR beta chain by its CDR3 amino acid sequence plus V-gene family, and excluded reads lacking a unique V-gene family. A later analysis removed 450 to 600 highly shared, low-generation-probability nucleotide sequences to deal with suspected cross-contamination and a sequencing artifact. In a later analysis, a clonal expansion index was calculated for each public chain from normalized within-repertoire ranks of inferred template counts. A later analysis computed generation probabilities with a VDJ recombination model fitted to out-of-frame rearrangements, and checked the results against IGoR. Hypergeometric tests were used in a later analysis to score TCR-TCR, TCR-HLA and TCR-CMV co-occurrence, with a repertoire-size bias correction applied to the TCR pairs. In a later analysis, false discovery rates were estimated by permuting HLA or CMV assignments 20 times. In a later analysis, co-occurring TCRs were grouped with DBSCAN, and TCRdist sequence similarity was added when clustering was performed within HLA-allele-positive subsets. Repertoires with fewer than 30,000 or more than 120,000 public chains were left out of co-occurrence clustering, as were a handful of repertoires with anomalous nucleotide sharing. As stored in TCRdb, this immuneACCESS dataset retains in-frame rearrangements with V and J assigned. A fraction of the clones does not appear; measured against another copy, unresolved V genes explain less than half of the discrepancy, and the remainder lacks a known reason. V, J and clone size were drawn from that table, and D and trimming were deduced from the DNA. The sample table lists some 150,000 clones, approximately 77% of them with a count of one. Together, the top ten hold more than 1.1% of the sample.

The cohort consisted of hundreds of healthy bone marrow donors. At the time of sampling, all cohort members were nominally healthy, though unrecorded immune exposures were likely present. The donor was CMV seronegative and belonged to the group of 352 seronegative cohort members. Every donor gave a peripheral blood sample, and the peripheral blood mononuclear cells from that sample were used for TCR beta sequencing. Genomic DNA extraction from the blood cell samples was performed with the Qiagen DNeasy Blood Extraction Kit. Based on the germline V gene, the CDR1 and CDR2 sequences are SNHLY and FYNNEI. The CDR3 numbers 13 residues from cysteine through phenylalanine. The read is trimmed to its CDR3 DNA, 39 bases read in frame from base 1. The V and J ends are trimmed by 6 bases and 0 bases, leaving 8 bases between them. This clone was picked up a small number of times. Its cognate antigen has yet to be identified. Nothing much larger sits one base from this clone, and base qualities are not available.

Study-level results and caveats: At a false discovery rate of 0.05, a later analysis linked approximately 18,000 TCR beta sequences to specific HLA alleles. Strong co-occurrence of HLA alleles, especially DR and DQ, made assigning TCR associations to individual alleles difficult. Presence/absence analyses assumed roughly uniform sequencing depth across donors, an assumption that may not hold. The study listed 164 TCR beta chains as associated with cytomegalovirus. In both the original and validation cohorts, the classifier was reported to diagnose cytomegalovirus status with high specificity and sensitivity. A later genetic analysis associated a missense DCLRE1C variant with V-gene and J-gene trimming of TCR beta chains, and an independent cohort replicated the association. A further reported finding was that TCR beta sequences accurately predicted the HLA-A and HLA-B alleles for most subjects in the first cohort. The cohort was sequenced for TCR beta chains only, and without alpha or paired-chain data the features that could be detected were limited. An earlier analysis of 587 of the donors showed that most TCR beta V segments appeared in productive rearrangements either about 87% or about 30% of the time, which broadly matched IMGT annotations. According to a later genetic analysis, donors in an Asian-associated ancestry cluster had fewer N-insertions in productive TCRs than the approximately 650-donor mean. Because some donors lacked HLA typing at each locus, the association tests relied only on the typed subset. Linkage disequilibrium might explain the correlated functional status among segregating V segments, but an unknown experimental factor could not be excluded. Because counts were too low, under 20 rarely observed V segments, including chromosome 9 orphons, were left out of the earlier analysis of about 500 of the donors. In a later analysis, TCR association rates were found to vary across HLA loci, with the most associated TCRs seen for DRB1 alleles and the fewest for HLA-C alleles. According to the authors, the approach could potentially be generalized to other disease states and immunological phenotypes. According to a later analysis, parvovirus B19, influenza, CMV and Epstein-Barr virus appeared linked to several top co-occurrence clusters. Across donors, most TCR sequences were observed very rarely, whereas some public TCRs were present in many individuals. Three of the identified cytomegalovirus-associated TCR beta chains were confirmed in vitro to be specific for cytomegalovirus antigens. Immune exposure information for the cohort was limited to CMV serostatus. A group of highly shared sequence variants was considered likely to be a technical artifact of the sequencing pipeline. In a later analysis, HLA-associated TCR beta chains were found to be more clonally expanded and to have lower generation probabilities than equally common non-associated chains. A later analysis found that most CMV-associated TCR beta chains appeared HLA-restricted, with HLA associations seemingly driven largely by CMV exposure. Some IMGT-functional V segments, including TRBV6-2 and TRBV6-3, could not be told apart with the 87-base-pair reads, so those segments were excluded.

The chain employs TRBV2 and TRBJ1-1, and the D gene may be TRBD1, 5 bases matching. The receptor was derived from a woman aged 40-49 years in good health and CMV-seronegative. Sequencing input: PBMCs. Here the CDR3 is given as CASRTAMNTEAFF. Read as DNA, the sequence is TGTGCCAGCAGGACAGCCATGAACACTGAAGCTTTCTTT.